The 15 T cell receptor beta chains below were found in one sample sequenced in a study of CD8+ T cells in alopecia areata (dated by TCRdb to 2016 to 2018). Library preparation was by the immunoSEQ multiplex PCR assay. To provide template for TCR sequencing, every sample had RNA extracted and reverse transcribed into cDNA. In its TCRdb copy, this immuneACCESS table keeps in-frame sequences only and misses some clones. Where compared with another copy, unresolved V genes explain less than half of these, and the others have no known cause. This sample comprises about 120,000 clones, roughly 57% of them detected only once. Approximately 5.1% of the sample is held by the ten biggest clonotypes. The sample's time point label, decoded: four to five weeks on oral tofacitinib. The treatment or condition label here, explained by the study, means: oral pan-JAK inhibitor, 5-10 mg twice daily. Here the sequenced sample was CD4+ T cells sorted from blood, taken at week 4, from a patient treated with tofacitinib. The receptors originated from a human donor with alopecia areata.

This sequence joins TRBV4-3 and TRBJ2-1; 10 nucleotides line up with TRBD1. CDR3 size: 16 residues. Germline-derived CDR1 and CDR2 are LGHNA and YSLEER. Trimming took 3 bases from V and 4 from J; bases not matched to a gene: 6. For the CDR3, the DNA is TGCGCCAGCAGCCAGGGGCCGGGACAGGGGTACAATGAGCAGTTCTTC. Its translation: CASSQGPGQGYNEQFF.

This clone has more than one count but fewer than ten. The chain combines TRBV6-5 with TRBJ1-2; 7 bases are a match to TRBD1. V gave up 5 bases and J gave up 4 bases; unmatched junction bases: 7. The CDR3 has 14 amino acids. Germline CDR1 and CDR2: MNHEY and SVGAGI. The CDR3 region is CASSTDRAFYGYTF. The CDR3 coding sequence is TGTGCCAGCAGTACCGACAGGGCTTTCTATGGCTACACCTTC.

V and J are TRBV21-1 and TRBJ2-7; the DNA was not used to check the table's D call, TRBD1. TRBV21-1 is a pseudogene locus. The CDR3 loop spans 15 amino acids. CDR3 sequence reads: CASSNDRGTTYEQYF. The CDR3 DNA sequence: TGTGCCAGCAGCAACGACAGGGGTACCACCTACGAGCAGTACTTC.

This chain connects TRBV5-4 to TRBJ2-3; 9 bases line up with TRBD2. Germline V gene data show CDR1 as SGHNT and CDR2 as YYREEE (reference sequence). There are 16 residues in the CDR3. J was trimmed by 5 bases and V by 4 bases; bases with no gene match: 11. The CDR3: CASSEASGVRGDTQYF. Written as DNA, the CDR3 is TGTGCCAGCAGCGAAGCTAGCGGGGTTCGAGGAGATACGCAGTATTTT. The full variable domain, in which reference TRBV5-4 and TRBJ2-3 provide the parts outside the CDR3, is ETGVTQSPTHLIKTRGQQVTLRCSSQSGHNTVSWYQQALGQGPQFIFQYYREEENGRGNFPPRFSGLQFPNYSSELNVNALELDDSALYLCASSEASGVRGDTQYFGPGTRLTVL.

V usage is TRBV30 and J usage is TRBJ2-3; D may be TRBD1 (6 bases). The CDR3 contains 13 residues. Looked up from germline, CDR1 is GTSNPN and CDR2 is SVGIG (reference sequence). The V end was cut by 8 bases, the J end by 3 bases, with 15 bases between. CDR3 loop: CALSGQRTDTQYF. For the CDR3, the DNA is TGTGCCCTGAGCGGACAGAGAACAGATACGCAGTATTTT.

The chain carries TRBV4-3 and TRBJ2-5, with 9 positions matching TRBD2. The CDR3 loop spans 14 amino acids. Looked up from germline, CDR1 is LGHNA and CDR2 is YSLEER. J was trimmed by 5 bases and V by 5 bases; bases with no gene match: 6. The CDR3 nucleotides are TGCGCCAGCAGCTCGGGACTAGCTTTCGAGACCCAGTACTTC. It yields the protein CASSSGLAFETQYF.

V and J are TRBV30 and TRBJ1-5; D is perhaps TRBD1 (6 bases). Trimming took off 1 base at V and 5 bases at J, with 9 bases between the two ends. CDR1 is GTSNPN and CDR2 is SVGIG in the germline V gene (reference sequence). CDR3 length: 13 amino acids. The CDR3 DNA sequence: TGTGCCTGGAGTGGACAGGCCGATCAGCCCCAGCATTTT. Its translation: CAWSGQADQPQHF.

The chain employs TRBV4-3 and TRBJ2-2, with no clear D. Trimming shortened V by 0 bases and J by 0 bases, and 11 bases separated the two germline ends. The CDR3 covers 17 residues. Per the germline V gene, CDR1 is LGHNA and CDR2 is YSLEER. As DNA, the CDR3 is TGCGCCAGCAGCCAAGATATCTGGGCCACGAACACCGGGGAGCTGTTTTTT. It codes for CASSQDIWATNTGELFF.

The chain couples TRBV7-9 to TRBJ1-1, with 7 bases aligning to TRBD1. The germline gives CDR1 SEHNR, CDR2 FQNEAQ (reference sequence). The V segment lost 2 bases and the J segment 1 base; nucleotides outside the gene matches: 4. The CDR3 spans 15 residues. CDR3 loop: CASSLSRTGNTEAFF. CDR3 nucleotides: TGTGCCAGCAGCTTATCCAGGACAGGGAACACTGAAGCTTTCTTT.

V gene TRBV7-2 combines with J gene TRBJ2-5, with 8 bases identical to TRBD1. The V segment lost 5 bases and the J segment 1 base; nucleotides outside the gene matches: 3. Germline CDR1 reads SGHTA; CDR2 reads FQGNSA. The CDR3 covers 14 residues. CDR3 coding DNA: TGTGCCAGCAGCCTCACAGGGGGCCAAGAGACCCAGTACTTC. It translates to CASSLTGGQETQYF.

This clone appeared once. The rearrangement links TRBV5-4 to TRBJ2-1, with D perhaps matching TRBD2 (5 bases). CDR3 size: 13 residues. Germline V gives CDR1 SGHNT, CDR2 YYREEE (reference sequence). The ends were cut back, 1 base at V and 9 bases at J, with 11 bases in the middle. The CDR3, as DNA: TGTGCCAGCAGCTTGAGGCTAGGAGGTGAGCAGTTCTTC. Its protein is CASSLRLGGEQFF.

CDR3 DNA sequence: TGTGCCAGCAGCTTAGCTGCTAGCGGGGGGGTTTACGAGCAGTACTTC. This gives the protein CASSLAASGGVYEQYF. This sequence joins TRBV7-2 and TRBJ2-7, with 12 bases identical to TRBD2. CDR1 and CDR2 from the germline V gene are SGHTA and FQGNSA. This CDR3 has 16 amino acids. V dropped 0 bases and J dropped 4; count of bases not matched to a gene: 4.

Worth noting for this clone: The same CDR3 can be traced to other DNA sequences in this sample. The rearrangement links TRBV27 to TRBJ2-5; unclear D gene. Trimming took 5 bases from V and 4 from J, leaving 11 bases between them. CDR1 and CDR2 from the germline V gene are MNHEY and SMNVEV (reference sequence). This CDR3 contains 13 residues. The chain's CDR3 is CASSPRRRETQYF. DNA for the CDR3: TGTGCCAGCAGTCCCCGCAGGAGAGAGACCCAGTACTTC.

The chain uses TRBV5-1 and TRBJ2-1; 10 bases are a match to TRBD1. This CDR3 has 17 residues. Germline loops: CDR1 SGHRS, CDR2 YFSETQ. With 4 bases clipped from V and 6 bases from J, the junction kept 13 bases outside the gene matches. Here the CDR3 reads CASSRTLGQGVANEQFF. The CDR3 region has the DNA TGCGCCAGCAGCCGAACCCTCGGACAGGGGGTGGCCAATGAGCAGTTCTTC.

The chain is built from TRBV29-1 and TRBJ1-1; 9 nucleotides align to TRBD1. Trimming at V came to 2 bases and at J to 5 bases, leaving 9 bases not matched to a gene. Germline CDR1 SQVTM, CDR2 ANQGSEA. The CDR3 length is 15 residues. The CDR3, as DNA: TGCAGCGTTGAACCTGGACAGGGGAGGGAGACTGAAGCTTTCTTT. Its translation: CSVEPGQGRETEAFF.